A single sample gave rise to the 9 T cell receptor beta chains below, sequenced in a study of cytomegalovirus exposure and HLA in healthy donors. Measured with immunoSEQ multiplex PCR; TCRdb has only the in-frame clones, and not every one. The top ten hold roughly 0.82% of the sample, which has roughly 100,000 clones, around 96% seen once. The source material was PBMCs. Receptors originate from a woman aged 18-30 years in good health and CMV-seronegative.

This chain links TRBV19 with TRBJ1-1, with 9 nucleotides matching TRBD1. The V gene's germline CDR1 is LNHDA and CDR2 SQIVND (reference sequence). With V trimmed by 9 bases and J by 3 bases, 8 bases remained unmatched. This CDR3 is built from 14 residues. The chain's CDR3 is CASRRGQGDTEAFF. The CDR3 DNA is TGTGCCAGCAGAAGGGGACAGGGCGACACTGAAGCTTTCTTT.

V gene TRBV7-2 combines with J gene TRBJ2-3; 8 bases are a match to TRBD2. Trimming cost V 4 bases and J 2 bases; bases outside gene matches: 5. The CDR3 is 15 amino acids. From germline, CDR1 is SGHTA and CDR2 FQGNSA. The CDR3 DNA reads as TGTGCCAGCAGCTATAGCGGGGTGAACACAGATACGCAGTATTTT. Its protein product is CASSYSGVNTDTQYF.

This chain joins TRBV27 and TRBJ2-7; D is unresolved. V gave up 3 bases and J gave up 6 bases, with 21 bases separating them. CDR1 is MNHEY and CDR2 is SMNVEV in the germline V gene (reference sequence). The CDR3 contains 16 residues. CDR3 coding DNA: TGTGCCAGCAGTTTGGCGCCCAACCTCTGGGCCCTCGAGCAGTACTTC. Protein product: CASSLAPNLWALEQYF.

This chain uses TRBV2 with TRBJ2-3, with a weak D call TRBD2 (6 bases). V lost 2 bases and J lost 0, with 9 bases in between. This CDR3 has 15 residues. CDR1 SNHLY and CDR2 FYNNEI come from the germline V gene. The CDR3 sequence: CASSEFGGSTDTQYF. CDR3 nucleotide sequence: TGTGCCAGCAGTGAATTTGGGGGGAGCACAGATACGCAGTATTTT.

The chain has TRBV5-1 and TRBJ2-2; 7 nucleotides match TRBD2. V dropped 0 bases and J dropped 7; count of bases not matched to a gene: 9. The CDR3 is 16 amino acids. CDR1 and CDR2 from the germline V gene are SGHRS and YFSETQ. The chain's CDR3 is CASSLVLAVSGGELFF. The CDR3 coding sequence is TGCGCCAGCAGCTTGGTCCTAGCGGTTAGCGGCGGGGAGCTGTTTTTT. The whole variable domain, remainder taken from reference TRBV5-1 and TRBJ2-2, is KAGVTQTPRYLIKTRGQQVTLSCSPISGHRSVSWYQQTPGQGLQFLFEYFSETQRNKGNFPGRFSGRQFSNSRSEMNVSTLELGDSALYLCASSLVLAVSGGELFFGEGSRLTVL.

The J gene is TRBJ2-1, the V gene TRBV10-3; perhaps TRBD1 as D (6 bases). The CDR3 sequence is 14 residues long. V shed 10 bases and J shed 0 bases, with 13 bases lying between them. Germline V gene sequence: CDR1 ENHRY, CDR2 SYGVKD. The CDR3 coding sequence is TGTGCCACTGGACAGATGGACTCCTACAATGAGCAGTTCTTC. Residues: CATGQMDSYNEQFF.

The chain carries TRBV7-2 and TRBJ1-2; TRBD1 matches at 8 bases. This CDR3 spans 14 amino acids. J was trimmed by 5 bases and V by 5 bases; bases with no gene match: 7. CDR1 and CDR2 from the germline V gene are SGHTA and FQGNSA. The CDR3 reads CASSPGQGQYGYTF. In DNA, the CDR3 is TGTGCCAGCAGCCCAGGACAGGGACAGTATGGCTACACCTTC.

This rearrangement joins TRBV5-6 to TRBJ1-5, with 12 bases identical to TRBD1. V shed 4 bases, J shed 1 base, and the junction held 6 bases outside the gene matches. The CDR3 is made up of 17 amino acids. Germline V gene lookup returns CDR1 SGHDT and CDR2 YYEEEE. The CDR3: CASSGPGQGASNQPQHF. The CDR3 coding sequence is TGTGCCAGCAGCGGACCGGGACAGGGGGCGAGCAATCAGCCCCAGCATTTT.

This chain links TRBV14 with TRBJ2-5; 10 bases are a match to TRBD2. Trimming took 0 bases from V and 7 from J; bases not matched to a gene: 11. Germline CDR1 is SGHDN and CDR2 is FVKESK. The CDR3 runs 17 residues. The chain's CDR3 is CASSQDLRLAGVGTQYF. CDR3 DNA sequence: TGTGCCAGCAGCCAAGATTTGCGGCTAGCGGGAGTCGGGACCCAGTACTTC.